This T cell receptor beta chain was identified during a study of blood T cell repertoires in COVID-19 (dated by TCRdb to 2019 to 2021). A note on the overall study: Collaborator samples came from the United States, Italy and Spain and covered acute and convalescent phases of COVID-19. The prospective study material was composed of cDNA or gDNA derived from T cells, B-cell-depleted T cells, or PBMCs. Subjects who had been exposed to COVID-19, were actively infected with it, or had recovered from it provided the deeply sampled blood TCRbeta repertoires that made up the dataset. The repertoires were released in a freely available public database intended as a resource for research on the immune response to SARS-CoV-2. The samples were drawn from two sources: the first 160 participants of the ongoing ImmuneRACE study, and about 1,300 subjects contributed by 6 global collaborators. Nearly every sample came with metadata listing a de-identified subject ID, COVID-19 status, age in years and sex. Where available, HLA class I and class II types were taken from metadata supplied by the sample provider and were not determined by assay-based typing. Beyond this particular receptor, the publication reports: The amount of clinical and demographic metadata varied by source and participant and was provided uncurated.

On this clone: The antigen it recognizes is unknown. No much larger clonotype is one base removed from it; base qualities were not supplied.

Whole blood was collected in K2EDTA tubes by collaborating institutions according to the institutions' own protocols. For TCRbeta analysis, collaborator samples were shipped as frozen whole blood, as isolated PBMCs, or as DNA extracted from either sample type. The immunoSEQ Assay, a bias-controlled multiplex PCR, was used to amplify TCRbeta CDR3 regions from genomic DNA. As for how the authors treated the data: The number of nucleated cells in each sample was estimated by amplification of reference gene primers within the assay. Sequence reads were collapsed and filtered to measure the absolute abundance of every unique TCRbeta CDR3 rearrangement. Productive Simpson clonality was computed per sample as the square root of Simpson's diversity index over productive rearrangements. TCRdb took this table from immuneACCESS and kept in-frame rearrangements with V and J called. Such tables lack part of the clones; where checked against another copy, unresolved V genes explain under half of the gap, and the rest is unexplained. V and J calls and clone size are copied from that table; D and trimming were computed from the DNA. The sample table records roughly 89,000 clones; roughly 80% of these occur just once. Clones ranked in the top ten supply about 9.4% of the sample.

The sequence was obtained from a woman in her sixties or seventies with acute or convalescent COVID-19. The specimen sequenced was peripheral blood.

The DNA reads TGTGCCAGCAGCTTCCCAGTGGCAGGGGGGACAGATACGCAGTATTTT. It translates to CASSFPVAGGTDTQYF. The V and J segments used are TRBV5-8 and TRBJ2-3, with TRBD1 tentatively as D gene (7 bases match). Looking up the germline V gene yields CDR1 SGHTS and CDR2 YDEGEE. Spanning cysteine to phenylalanine, the CDR3 consists of 16 amino acids. The sequence is cut down to CDR3 DNA, 48 bases in frame from base 1. V loses 2 bases of germline sequence and J loses 3 bases, and the interval between the two ends is 16 bases.